This is a list of T cell receptor beta chains from one sample in a study of preoperative IRX-2 immunotherapy in early breast cancer. The assay was immunoSEQ multiplex PCR, and TCRdb's table has in-frame clones only and misses some. The sample shows about 25,000 clones, 70% to 90% of them seen only once. The source material was lymph node tissue, sampled after IRX-2 immunotherapy. These TCRs come from a human donor with breast cancer. Each CDR3 is given with its conserved first and last residue. A D gene is named only where the DNA matches it firmly. Clone size is stated in some rows and not others, as once, few, many or a class when expanded.

d_gene: .
abundance: .
j_gene: TRBJ2-2
v_gene: TRBV18
CDR3nt: TGTGCCAGCTCACTCACAGGGATCCGGGAGCTGTTTTTT
CDR3aa: CASSLTGIRELFF

d_gene: TRBD1
abundance: .
j_gene: TRBJ1-2
v_gene: TRBV28
CDR3nt: TGTGCCATCAAGACAACAGGGGAGGCGAACTATGGCTACACCTTC
CDR3aa: CAIKTTGEANYGYTF

d_gene: .
abundance: few
j_gene: TRBJ2-3
v_gene: TRBV6-8
CDR3nt: TGTGCCAGCAGTAGGGGGGAAGGGACAGATACGCAGTATTTT
CDR3aa: CASSRGEGTDTQYF

d_gene: .
abundance: .
j_gene: TRBJ1-6
v_gene: TRBV6-8
CDR3nt: TGTGCCAGCAGTTACTCGAAAGGGGTTAGTTCACCCCTCCACTTT
CDR3aa: CASSYSKGVSSPLHF

d_gene: .
abundance: .
j_gene: TRBJ1-1
v_gene: TRBV2
CDR3nt: TGTGCCAGCACTTGGACAGCGAACACTGAAGCTTTCTTT
CDR3aa: CASTWTANTEAFF

d_gene: TRBD1
abundance: .
j_gene: TRBJ1-2
v_gene: TRBV6-8
CDR3nt: TGTGCCAGCGCCGAGGGACAGATGGCTGGCTACACCTTC
CDR3aa: CASAEGQMAGYTF

d_gene: .
abundance: .
j_gene: TRBJ1-2
v_gene: TRBV6-8
CDR3nt: TGTGCCAGCAGTGTCGGAATGGGGGGCGTTTCCTATGGCTACACCTTC
CDR3aa: CASSVGMGGVSYGYTF

d_gene: TRBD1
abundance: .
j_gene: TRBJ1-2
v_gene: TRBV29-1
CDR3nt: TGCAGCGTTGAGGGCAGGGGGTCAGCTGGCTACACCTTC
CDR3aa: CSVEGRGSAGYTF

d_gene: .
abundance: .
j_gene: TRBJ2-1
v_gene: TRBV19
CDR3nt: TGTGCCACCCGAGGCGGACTGGGCGATGAGCAGTTCTTC
CDR3aa: CATRGGLGDEQFF

d_gene: TRBD2
abundance: .
j_gene: TRBJ2-1
v_gene: TRBV28
CDR3nt: TGTGCCAGCAGCTTAACGGGGGGGCTCAATGAGCAGTTCTTC
CDR3aa: CASSLTGGLNEQFF

d_gene: .
abundance: .
j_gene: TRBJ2-5
v_gene: TRBV19
CDR3nt: TGTGCCAGTAGCAAGTCTACAGGGAGTTACGAGACCCAGTACTTC
CDR3aa: CASSKSTGSYETQYF

d_gene: .
abundance: .
j_gene: TRBJ1-5
v_gene: TRBV9
CDR3nt: TGTGCCAGCAAATCCCAGGGGACGTATCAGCCCCAGCATTTT
CDR3aa: CASKSQGTYQPQHF

d_gene: TRBD1
abundance: few
j_gene: TRBJ2-2
v_gene: TRBV19
CDR3nt: TGTGCCAGTAGTATTTCGGTCCTAGGACAGGGAGGAACCGGGGAGCTGTTTTTT
CDR3aa: CASSISVLGQGGTGELFF

d_gene: .
abundance: .
j_gene: TRBJ1-5
v_gene: TRBV6-8
CDR3nt: TGTGCCAGCAGTTACCGCCGAGGCGGAGGGATAAACACTAGCAATCAGCCCCAGCATTTT
CDR3aa: CASSYRRGGGINTSNQPQHF

d_gene: .
abundance: once
j_gene: TRBJ2-3
v_gene: TRBV6-9
CDR3nt: TGTGCCAGCTATCGACGGGGCACAGATACGCAGTATTTT
CDR3aa: CASYRRGTDTQYF

d_gene: TRBD1
abundance: few
j_gene: TRBJ2-1
v_gene: TRBV19
CDR3nt: TGTGCCAGTAGTAGGGCAGGGGGCAGGGATGAGCAGTTCTTC
CDR3aa: CASSRAGGRDEQFF

d_gene: .
abundance: .
j_gene: TRBJ2-1
v_gene: TRBV19
CDR3nt: TGTGCCAGTAGTATAGATTCAGGGTACAATGAGCAGTTCTTC
CDR3aa: CASSIDSGYNEQFF

d_gene: .
abundance: .
j_gene: TRBJ1-1
v_gene: TRBV30
CDR3nt: TGTGCCTGGAGAAAAGCGGGGTCGAACACTGAAGCTTTCTTT
CDR3aa: CAWRKAGSNTEAFF

d_gene: TRBD1
abundance: .
j_gene: TRBJ2-5
v_gene: TRBV30
CDR3nt: TGTGCCTGGAGTAAAGGACAGGGTAGGAAGACCCAGTACTTC
CDR3aa: CAWSKGQGRKTQYF

d_gene: .
abundance: .
j_gene: TRBJ2-1
v_gene: TRBV29-1
CDR3nt: TGCAGCGTTAAGGGACGCGGCGTGAACAATGAGCAGTTCTTC
CDR3aa: CSVKGRGVNNEQFF

d_gene: TRBD1
abundance: once
j_gene: TRBJ1-1
v_gene: TRBV29-1
CDR3nt: TGCAGCGTTCGGGACAGATTGAACACTGAAGCTTTCTTT
CDR3aa: CSVRDRLNTEAFF

d_gene: .
abundance: once
j_gene: TRBJ2-7
v_gene: TRBV19
CDR3nt: TGTGCCAGTAGTAGAACAGGGTCCTACGAGCAGTACTTC
CDR3aa: CASSRTGSYEQYF

d_gene: .
abundance: .
j_gene: TRBJ2-1
v_gene: TRBV5-1
CDR3nt: TGCGCCAGCAGCTTGCCTAGTTCCGACAATGAGCAGTTCTTC
CDR3aa: CASSLPSSDNEQFF

d_gene: .
abundance: .
j_gene: TRBJ2-3
v_gene: TRBV29-1
CDR3nt: TGCAGCGGAGCCCGGGTTACAGATACGCAGTATTTT
CDR3aa: CSGARVTDTQYF

d_gene: TRBD1
abundance: .
j_gene: TRBJ1-3
v_gene: TRBV6-4
CDR3nt: TGTGCCAGCAGCGAGGGGGCAGGGATAGGAAACACCATATATTTT
CDR3aa: CASSEGAGIGNTIYF

d_gene: .
abundance: .
j_gene: TRBJ2-3
v_gene: TRBV18
CDR3nt: TGTGCCAGCTCCCAGCCCCGAGGGCCCGCAGCAGATACGCAGTATTTT
CDR3aa: CASSQPRGPAADTQYF

d_gene: .
abundance: few
j_gene: TRBJ2-5
v_gene: TRBV29-1
CDR3nt: TGCAGCGTTGTTAGGGGTGATCCCGGAGAGACCCAGTACTTC
CDR3aa: CSVVRGDPGETQYF

d_gene: TRBD1
abundance: .
j_gene: TRBJ2-2
v_gene: TRBV5-1
CDR3nt: TGCGCCAGCACCACTGACAGGGGGACTTCGAACACCGGGGAGCTGTTTTTT
CDR3aa: CASTTDRGTSNTGELFF

d_gene: .
abundance: .
j_gene: TRBJ1-4
v_gene: TRBV19
CDR3nt: TGTGCCAGTAGTATAACGAGGGGCCCAAAACTGTTTTTT
CDR3aa: CASSITRGPKLFF

d_gene: .
abundance: .
j_gene: TRBJ1-5
v_gene: TRBV10-2
CDR3nt: TGCGCCAGCAGATTCACAGACAATAGCAATCAGCCCCAGCATTTT
CDR3aa: CASRFTDNSNQPQHF

d_gene: .
abundance: .
j_gene: TRBJ1-2
v_gene: TRBV19
CDR3nt: TGTGCCAGTATAGGGCGGAGCCACGGTGGCTACACCTTC
CDR3aa: CASIGRSHGGYTF

d_gene: TRBD1
abundance: once
j_gene: TRBJ2-5
v_gene: TRBV19
CDR3nt: TGTGCCAGTAGTATTCAGGGGGCGAGGGAGACCCAGTACTTC
CDR3aa: CASSIQGARETQYF

d_gene: .
abundance: .
j_gene: TRBJ1-4
v_gene: TRBV19
CDR3nt: TGTGCCAGTAGCCTGACTGGTGCTAATGAAAAACTGTTTTTT
CDR3aa: CASSLTGANEKLFF

d_gene: TRBD1
abundance: .
j_gene: TRBJ2-1
v_gene: TRBV6-8
CDR3nt: TGTGCCAGCCTGGGACAGGGGTTTTGGGAGCAGTTCTTC
CDR3aa: CASLGQGFWEQFF

d_gene: TRBD1
abundance: .
j_gene: TRBJ2-5
v_gene: TRBV18
CDR3nt: TGTGCCAGCTCACCTGACAGGGAAGAGACCCAGTACTTC
CDR3aa: CASSPDREETQYF

d_gene: TRBD1
abundance: .
j_gene: TRBJ1-2
v_gene: TRBV23-1
CDR3nt: TGCGCCAGCAGGATCGGGACAGGGGGAGGTGGCTACACCTTC
CDR3aa: CASRIGTGGGGYTF

d_gene: .
abundance: .
j_gene: TRBJ1-2
v_gene: TRBV22-1
CDR3nt: TGTGCCACCAGTGACCCACCCATAAACTATGGCTACACCTTC
CDR3aa: CATSDPPINYGYTF

d_gene: TRBD2
abundance: .
j_gene: TRBJ2-3
v_gene: TRBV10-3
CDR3nt: TGTGCCACCAGCCGACGGGCGGGGGGCTACACTAGCACAGATACGCAGTATTTT
CDR3aa: CATSRRAGGYTSTDTQYF

d_gene: .
abundance: .
j_gene: TRBJ2-4
v_gene: TRBV6-1
CDR3nt: TGTGCCATCAGTGAAGTGGGGGTAGCCAAAAACATTCAGTACTTC
CDR3aa: CAISEVGVAKNIQYF

d_gene: .
abundance: .
j_gene: TRBJ1-6
v_gene: TRBV18
CDR3nt: TGTGCCAGCTCACCCTCGCAGGGGAATAATTCACCCCTCCACTTT
CDR3aa: CASSPSQGNNSPLHF

d_gene: .
abundance: .
j_gene: TRBJ2-1
v_gene: TRBV6-8
CDR3nt: TGTGCCAGCAGGACTAGGGGGGGTAACAATGAGCAGTTCTTC
CDR3aa: CASRTRGGNNEQFF

d_gene: TRBD2
abundance: .
j_gene: TRBJ2-1
v_gene: TRBV30
CDR3nt: TGTGCCTGGAGGACTAGCGGGGGGGCGAATGAGCAGTTCTTC
CDR3aa: CAWRTSGGANEQFF

d_gene: .
abundance: .
j_gene: TRBJ1-6
v_gene: TRBV27
CDR3nt: TGTGCCAGCAGTTTAGGAAGGCAGTATAATTCACCCCTCCACTTT
CDR3aa: CASSLGRQYNSPLHF

d_gene: TRBD1
abundance: .
j_gene: TRBJ1-3
v_gene: TRBV30
CDR3nt: TGTGCCTGGATGGGGGAAGGGGGCAATGGAAACACCATATATTTT
CDR3aa: CAWMGEGGNGNTIYF

d_gene: .
abundance: .
j_gene: TRBJ2-3
v_gene: TRBV28
CDR3nt: TGTGCCAGCATCCCAGGCAGAACAGATACGCAGTATTTT
CDR3aa: CASIPGRTDTQYF

d_gene: TRBD2
abundance: .
j_gene: TRBJ2-1
v_gene: TRBV7-1
CDR3nt: TGTGCCAGCAGCTTGGTCGGGCTTCTAGCGGGGGGCCCCGGCTCCTACAATGAGCAGTTCTTC
CDR3aa: CASSLVGLLAGGPGSYNEQFF

d_gene: TRBD2
abundance: .
j_gene: TRBJ2-3
v_gene: TRBV19
CDR3nt: TGTGCCAGTAGTATAGGGCTAGCGGTTCGAGATACGCAGTATTTT
CDR3aa: CASSIGLAVRDTQYF

d_gene: TRBD2
abundance: .
j_gene: TRBJ2-7
v_gene: TRBV5-1
CDR3nt: TGCGCCAGCAGCTCCGGGACTAGCGGGGGGAGGGGCGAGCAGTACTTC
CDR3aa: CASSSGTSGGRGEQYF

d_gene: .
abundance: .
j_gene: TRBJ1-6
v_gene: TRBV7-1
CDR3nt: TGTGCCAGCAGCGACAGCCGCAGGAATTCACTCCTCCACTTT
CDR3aa: CASSDSRRNSLLHF

d_gene: TRBD2
abundance: .
j_gene: TRBJ2-1
v_gene: TRBV11-3
CDR3nt: TGTGCCAGCAGCCTTACGCGGGGGGCGTACAATGAGCAGTTCTTC
CDR3aa: CASSLTRGAYNEQFF

d_gene: TRBD2
abundance: .
j_gene: TRBJ2-1
v_gene: TRBV7-1
CDR3nt: TGTGCCAGCAGCTTGGTGATAGCGGGAACAGGGGAGCAGTTCTTC
CDR3aa: CASSLVIAGTGEQFF

d_gene: .
abundance: .
j_gene: TRBJ2-1
v_gene: TRBV6-8
CDR3nt: TGTGCCATCTTAAGCTCCTACAATGAGCAGTTCTTC
CDR3aa: CAILSSYNEQFF

d_gene: .
abundance: .
j_gene: TRBJ1-5
v_gene: TRBV5-1
CDR3nt: TGCGCCAGCAGCCCGGTGAGGACAGTAGACCAGCCCCAGCATTTT
CDR3aa: CASSPVRTVDQPQHF